This TCR beta chain stems from a study of T cells in Graves' hyperthyroidism and ophthalmopathy. Study observations and caveats: Blood also held most thyroid clonotypes expanded beyond 0.001.

Recently diagnosed hyperthyroidism of less than 2 months' duration affected patients aged 18 to 65. Not enrolled were patients with uncontrolled infection, other autoimmune disease, pregnancy or lactation. Fresh peripheral blood, roughly 9.8 ml of it, supplied the PBMCs. Amplified regions were TCR beta CDR3 sequences from RNA transcripts. Using the HTBI primer set, a first-round RT-PCR was run on the TCR CDR3. TCRdb independently ran MiXCR on the multiplex PCR reads; one entry per CDR3 protein. The sample carries a few hundred thousand distinct CDR3 sequences, less than 25% recorded once. Trimming cost V 1 base and J 3 bases, with 13 bases left between them. The V gene's germline CDR1 is LGHDT and CDR2 YNNKEL (reference sequence). The CDR3 loop spans 16 amino acids. With regard to this clonotype: No antigen is known for it.

The specimen was blood. The rearrangement joins TRBV3-1 to TRBJ1-5; D might be TRBD1 (6 bases). The TCR originated in a man younger than 30 with Graves' hyperthyroidism. The CDR3: CASSQGGAGSNQPQHF. The CDR3 DNA reads TGTGCCAGCAGCCAAGGGGGGGCAGGCTCCAATCAGCCCCAGCATTTT. Supplemented by reference TRBV3-1 and TRBJ1-5, the full variable domain reads DTAVSQTPKYLVTQMGNDKSIKCEQNLGHDTMYWYKQDSKKFLKIMFSYNNKELIINETVPNRFSPKSPDKAHLNLHINSLELGDSAVYFCASSQGGAGSNQPQHFGDGTRLSIL.